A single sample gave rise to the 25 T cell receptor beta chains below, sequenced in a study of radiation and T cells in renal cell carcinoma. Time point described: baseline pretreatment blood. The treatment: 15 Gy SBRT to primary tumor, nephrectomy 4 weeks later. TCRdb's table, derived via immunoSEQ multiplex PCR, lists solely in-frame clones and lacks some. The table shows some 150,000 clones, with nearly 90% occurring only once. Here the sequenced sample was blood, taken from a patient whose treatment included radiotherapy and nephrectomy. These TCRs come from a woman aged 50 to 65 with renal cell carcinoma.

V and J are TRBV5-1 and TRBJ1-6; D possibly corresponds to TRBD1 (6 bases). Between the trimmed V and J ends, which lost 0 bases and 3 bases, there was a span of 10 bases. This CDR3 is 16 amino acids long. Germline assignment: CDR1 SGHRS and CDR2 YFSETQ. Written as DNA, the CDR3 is TGCGCCAGCAGCTTGGCTTCGACAGGCTATAATTCACCCCTCCACTTT. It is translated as CASSLASTGYNSPLHF.

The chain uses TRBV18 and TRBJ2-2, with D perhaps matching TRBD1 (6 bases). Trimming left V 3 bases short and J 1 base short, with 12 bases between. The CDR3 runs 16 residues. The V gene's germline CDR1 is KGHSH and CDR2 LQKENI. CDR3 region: CASSPPTGWNTGELFF. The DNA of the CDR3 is TGTGCCAGCTCACCGCCAACAGGGTGGAACACCGGGGAGCTGTTTTTT.

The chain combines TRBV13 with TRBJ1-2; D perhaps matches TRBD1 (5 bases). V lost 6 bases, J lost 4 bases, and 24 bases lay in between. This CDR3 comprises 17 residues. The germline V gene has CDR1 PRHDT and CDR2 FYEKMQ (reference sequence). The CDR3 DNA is TGTGCCAGCAGGCGTATTCCTACCGGGACGGATCTCTATGGCTACACCTTC. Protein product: CASRRIPTGTDLYGYTF.

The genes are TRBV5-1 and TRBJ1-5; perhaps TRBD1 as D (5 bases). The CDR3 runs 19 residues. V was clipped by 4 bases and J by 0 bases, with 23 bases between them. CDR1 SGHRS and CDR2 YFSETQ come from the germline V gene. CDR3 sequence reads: CASSRERGGGFYSNQPQHF. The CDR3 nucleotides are TGCGCCAGCAGCCGAGAACGGGGCGGTGGTTTTTATAGCAATCAGCCCCAGCATTTT.

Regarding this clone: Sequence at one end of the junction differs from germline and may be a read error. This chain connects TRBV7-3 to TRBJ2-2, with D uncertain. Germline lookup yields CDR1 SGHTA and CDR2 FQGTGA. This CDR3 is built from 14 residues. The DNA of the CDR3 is TGTGCCAGCAGCGTAACCAGGAACACCGGGGAGCTGTTTTTT. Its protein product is CASSVTRNTGELFF.

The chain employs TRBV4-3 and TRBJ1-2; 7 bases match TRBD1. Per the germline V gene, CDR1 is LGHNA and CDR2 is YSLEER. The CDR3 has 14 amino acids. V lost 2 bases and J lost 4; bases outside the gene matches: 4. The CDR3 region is CASSQPDRAYGYTF. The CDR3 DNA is TGCGCCAGCAGCCAACCTGACAGGGCCTATGGCTACACCTTC.

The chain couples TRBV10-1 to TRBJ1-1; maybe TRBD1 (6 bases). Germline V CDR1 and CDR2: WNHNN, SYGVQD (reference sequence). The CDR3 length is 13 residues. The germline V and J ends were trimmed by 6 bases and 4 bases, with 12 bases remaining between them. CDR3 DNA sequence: TGCGCCAGCAGCCGAGGGGGGGGCACTGAAGCTTTCTTT. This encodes CASSRGGGTEAFF.

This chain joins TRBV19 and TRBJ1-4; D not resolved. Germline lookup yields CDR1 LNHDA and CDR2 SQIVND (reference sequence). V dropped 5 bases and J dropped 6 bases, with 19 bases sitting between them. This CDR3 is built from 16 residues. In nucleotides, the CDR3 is TGTGCCAGTAGTCCCTTTCGCGAACTTCGGGATGAAAAACTGTTTTTT. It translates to CASSPFRELRDEKLFF.

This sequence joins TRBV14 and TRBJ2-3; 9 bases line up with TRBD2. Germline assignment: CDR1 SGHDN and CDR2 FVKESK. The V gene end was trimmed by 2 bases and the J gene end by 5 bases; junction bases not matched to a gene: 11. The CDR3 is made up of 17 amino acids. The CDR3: CASSQTIRLAGRDTQYF. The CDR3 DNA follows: TGTGCCAGCAGCCAAACTATAAGGCTAGCGGGGAGAGATACGCAGTATTTT.

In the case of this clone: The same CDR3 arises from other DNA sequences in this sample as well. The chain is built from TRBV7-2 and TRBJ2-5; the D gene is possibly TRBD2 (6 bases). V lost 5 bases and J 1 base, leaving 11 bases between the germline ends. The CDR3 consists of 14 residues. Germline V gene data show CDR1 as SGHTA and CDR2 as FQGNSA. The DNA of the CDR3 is TGTGCCAGCAGCCGGGGACTCCTCCAAGAGACCCAGTACTTC. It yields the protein CASSRGLLQETQYF.

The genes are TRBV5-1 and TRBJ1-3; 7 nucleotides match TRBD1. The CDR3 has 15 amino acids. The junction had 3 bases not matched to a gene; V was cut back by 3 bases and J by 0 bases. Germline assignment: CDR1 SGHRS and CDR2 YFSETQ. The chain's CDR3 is CASSSRQGSGNTIYF. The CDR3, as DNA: TGCGCCAGCAGCTCGAGACAGGGCTCTGGAAACACCATATATTTT.

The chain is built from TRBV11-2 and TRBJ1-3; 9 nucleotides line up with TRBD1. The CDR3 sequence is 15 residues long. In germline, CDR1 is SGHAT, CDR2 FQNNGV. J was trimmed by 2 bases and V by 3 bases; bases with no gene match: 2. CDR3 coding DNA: TGTGCCAGCAGCTTCGGGACAGGGACTGGAAACACCATATATTTT. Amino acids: CASSFGTGTGNTIYF.

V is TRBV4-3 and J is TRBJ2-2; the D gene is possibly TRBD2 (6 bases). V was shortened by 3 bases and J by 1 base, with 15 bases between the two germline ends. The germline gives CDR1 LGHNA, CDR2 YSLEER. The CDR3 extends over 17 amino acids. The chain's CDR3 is CASSQRPLAVNTGELFF. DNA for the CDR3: TGCGCCAGCAGCCAGCGCCCCTTAGCGGTGAACACCGGGGAGCTGTTTTTT.

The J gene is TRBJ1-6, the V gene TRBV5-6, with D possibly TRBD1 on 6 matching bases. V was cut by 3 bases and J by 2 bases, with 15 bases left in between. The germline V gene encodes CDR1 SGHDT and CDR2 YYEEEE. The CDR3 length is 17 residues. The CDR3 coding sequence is TGTGCCAGCAGCTACAGGGTTGATGCTCCCTATAATTCACCCCTCCACTTT. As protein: CASSYRVDAPYNSPLHF.

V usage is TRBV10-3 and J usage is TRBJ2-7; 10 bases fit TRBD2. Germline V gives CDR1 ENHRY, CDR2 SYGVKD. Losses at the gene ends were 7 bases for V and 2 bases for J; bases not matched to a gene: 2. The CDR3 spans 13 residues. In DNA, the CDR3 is TGTGCCATCACTAGCGGGGGTACCTACGAGCAGTACTTC. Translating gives CAITSGGTYEQYF.

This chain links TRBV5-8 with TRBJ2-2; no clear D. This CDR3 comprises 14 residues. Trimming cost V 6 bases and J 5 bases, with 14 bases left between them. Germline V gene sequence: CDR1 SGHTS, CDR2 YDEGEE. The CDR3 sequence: CASIPLTNTGELFF. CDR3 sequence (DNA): TGTGCCAGCATCCCCCTGACAAATACCGGGGAGCTGTTTTTT.

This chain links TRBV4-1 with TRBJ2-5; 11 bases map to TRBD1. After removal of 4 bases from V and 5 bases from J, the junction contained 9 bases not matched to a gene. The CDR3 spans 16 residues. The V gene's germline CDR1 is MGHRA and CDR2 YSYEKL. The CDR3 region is CASSPSRDRGRETQYF. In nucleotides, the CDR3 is TGCGCCAGCAGCCCGTCCCGGGACAGGGGGAGGGAGACCCAGTACTTC.

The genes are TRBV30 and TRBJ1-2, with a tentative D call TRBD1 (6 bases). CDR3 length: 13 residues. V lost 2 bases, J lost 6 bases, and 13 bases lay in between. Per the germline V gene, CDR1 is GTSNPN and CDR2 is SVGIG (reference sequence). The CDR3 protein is CAWSSGGEDGYTF. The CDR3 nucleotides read TGTGCCTGGAGTTCGGGGGGCGAGGATGGCTACACCTTC. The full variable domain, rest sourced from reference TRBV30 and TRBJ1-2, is SQTIHQWPATLVQPVGSPLSLECTVEGTSNPNLYWYRQAAGRGLQLLFYSVGIGQISSEVPQNLSASRPQDRQFILSSKKLLLSDSGFYLCAWSSGGEDGYTFGSGTRLTVV.

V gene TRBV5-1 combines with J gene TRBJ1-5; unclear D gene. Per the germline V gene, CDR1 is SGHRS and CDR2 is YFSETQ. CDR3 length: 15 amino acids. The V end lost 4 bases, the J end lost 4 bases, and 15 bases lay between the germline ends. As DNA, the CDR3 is TGCGCCAGCAGCCTGGACTGGGCGAGGAATCAGCCCCAGCATTTT. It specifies CASSLDWARNQPQHF.

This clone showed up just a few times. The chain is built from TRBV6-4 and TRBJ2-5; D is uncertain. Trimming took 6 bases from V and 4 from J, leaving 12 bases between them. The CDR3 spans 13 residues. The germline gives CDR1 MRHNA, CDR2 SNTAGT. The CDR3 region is CASSLDTGETQYF. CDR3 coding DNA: TGTGCCAGCAGCCTAGACACGGGAGAGACCCAGTACTTC.

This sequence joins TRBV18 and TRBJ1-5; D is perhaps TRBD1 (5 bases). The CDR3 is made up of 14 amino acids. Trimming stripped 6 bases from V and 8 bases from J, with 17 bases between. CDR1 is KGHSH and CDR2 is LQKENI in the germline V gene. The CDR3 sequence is CASSPGRGNEPQHF. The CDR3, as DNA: TGTGCCAGCTCCCCAGGACGGGGGAATGAGCCCCAGCATTTT.

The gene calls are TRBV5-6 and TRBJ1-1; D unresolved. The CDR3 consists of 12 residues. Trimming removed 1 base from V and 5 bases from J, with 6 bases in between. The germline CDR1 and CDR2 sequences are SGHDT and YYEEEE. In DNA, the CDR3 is TGTGCCAGCAGCTTGTGGAGGACTGAAGCTTTCTTT. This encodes CASSLWRTEAFF.

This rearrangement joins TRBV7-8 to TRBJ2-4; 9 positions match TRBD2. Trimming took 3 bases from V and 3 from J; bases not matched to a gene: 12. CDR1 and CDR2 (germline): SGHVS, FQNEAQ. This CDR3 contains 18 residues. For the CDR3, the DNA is TGTGCCAGCAGCTTGGTTTCTAGCGGGGCCGGAGGCAAAAACATTCAGTACTTC. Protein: CASSLVSSGAGGKNIQYF.

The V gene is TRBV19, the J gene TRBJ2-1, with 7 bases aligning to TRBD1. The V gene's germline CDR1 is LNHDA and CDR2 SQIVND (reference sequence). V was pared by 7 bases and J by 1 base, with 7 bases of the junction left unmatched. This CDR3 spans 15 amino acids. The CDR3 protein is CASTLSGGSYNEQFF. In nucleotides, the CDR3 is TGTGCCAGTACCCTTTCAGGGGGATCCTACAATGAGCAGTTCTTC. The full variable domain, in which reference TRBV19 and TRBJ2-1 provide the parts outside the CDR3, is DGGITQSPKYLFRKEGQNVTLSCEQNLNHDAMYWYRQDPGQGLRLIYYSQIVNDFQKGDIAEGYSVSREKKESFPLTVTSAQKNPTAFYLCASTLSGGSYNEQFFGPGTRLTVL.

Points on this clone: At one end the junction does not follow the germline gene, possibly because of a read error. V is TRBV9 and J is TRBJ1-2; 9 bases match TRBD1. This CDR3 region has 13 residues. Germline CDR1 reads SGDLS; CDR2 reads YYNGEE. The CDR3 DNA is TGTGCCAGCAGCGGACAGGGGGTCGGTGGCCACACCTTC. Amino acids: CASSGQGVGGHTF.